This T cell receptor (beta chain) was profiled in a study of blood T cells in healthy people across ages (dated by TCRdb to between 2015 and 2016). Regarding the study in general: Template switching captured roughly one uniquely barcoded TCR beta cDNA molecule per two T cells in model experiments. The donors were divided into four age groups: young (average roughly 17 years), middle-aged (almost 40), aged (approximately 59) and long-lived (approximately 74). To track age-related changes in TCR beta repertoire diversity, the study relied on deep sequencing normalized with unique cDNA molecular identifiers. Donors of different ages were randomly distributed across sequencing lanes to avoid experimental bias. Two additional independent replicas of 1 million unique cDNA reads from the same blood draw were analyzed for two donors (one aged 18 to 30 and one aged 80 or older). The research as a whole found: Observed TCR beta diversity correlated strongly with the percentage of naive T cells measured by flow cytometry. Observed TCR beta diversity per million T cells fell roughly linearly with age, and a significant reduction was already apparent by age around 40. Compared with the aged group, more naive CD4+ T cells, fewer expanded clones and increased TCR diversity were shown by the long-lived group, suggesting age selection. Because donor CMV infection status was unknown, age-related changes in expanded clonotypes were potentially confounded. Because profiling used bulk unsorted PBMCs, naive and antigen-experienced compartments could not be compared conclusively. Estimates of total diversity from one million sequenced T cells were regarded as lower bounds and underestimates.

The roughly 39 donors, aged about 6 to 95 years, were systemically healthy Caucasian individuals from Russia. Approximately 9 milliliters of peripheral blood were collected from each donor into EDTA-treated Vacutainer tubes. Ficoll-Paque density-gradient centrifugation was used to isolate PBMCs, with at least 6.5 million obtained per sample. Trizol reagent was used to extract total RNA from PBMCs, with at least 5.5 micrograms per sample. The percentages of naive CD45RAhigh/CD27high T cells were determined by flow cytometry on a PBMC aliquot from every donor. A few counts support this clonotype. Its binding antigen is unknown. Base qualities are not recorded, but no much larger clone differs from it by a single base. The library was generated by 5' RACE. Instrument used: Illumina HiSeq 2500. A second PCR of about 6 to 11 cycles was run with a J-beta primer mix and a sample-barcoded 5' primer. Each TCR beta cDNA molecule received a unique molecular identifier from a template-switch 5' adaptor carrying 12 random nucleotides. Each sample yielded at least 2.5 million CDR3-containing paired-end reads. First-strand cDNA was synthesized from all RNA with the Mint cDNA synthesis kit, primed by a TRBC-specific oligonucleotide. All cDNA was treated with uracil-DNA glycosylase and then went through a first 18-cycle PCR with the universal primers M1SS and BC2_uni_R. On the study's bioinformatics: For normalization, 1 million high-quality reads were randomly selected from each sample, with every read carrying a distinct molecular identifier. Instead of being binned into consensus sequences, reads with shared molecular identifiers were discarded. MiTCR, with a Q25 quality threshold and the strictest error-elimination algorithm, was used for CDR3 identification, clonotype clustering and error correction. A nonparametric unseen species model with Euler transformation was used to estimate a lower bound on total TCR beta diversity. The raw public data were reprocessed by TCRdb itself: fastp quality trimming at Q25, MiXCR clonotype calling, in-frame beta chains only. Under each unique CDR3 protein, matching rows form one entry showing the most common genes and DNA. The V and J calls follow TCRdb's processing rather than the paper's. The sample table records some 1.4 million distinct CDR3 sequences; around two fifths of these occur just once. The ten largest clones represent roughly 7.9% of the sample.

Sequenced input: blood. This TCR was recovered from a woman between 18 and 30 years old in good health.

The CDR3 protein: CASSPYERLTDTQYF. The nucleotides are TGTGCCAGCAGTCCCTATGAGAGATTAACAGATACGCAGTATTTT. The sequence is built from TRBV3-1 and TRBJ2-3, with the D gene uncertain. From cysteine to phenylalanine, the CDR3 is 15 amino acids long. The read is trimmed to its CDR3 DNA, 45 bases read in frame from base 1. CDR1 and CDR2 (LGHDT, YNNKEL) derive from the germline V gene (reference sequence). A distance of 16 bases separates the germline ends of V and J, which lose 6 bases and 3 bases respectively.